The 27 T cell receptor beta chains reported below all come from one sample, sequenced in a study of blood T cell repertoires in COVID-19. Measured with immunoSEQ multiplex PCR; TCRdb has only the in-frame clones, and not every one. Of around 170,000 clones detected, roughly three quarters appear once; the ten largest clones hold roughly 14%. Input material: PBMCs or T cells enriched from blood (not recorded which). These receptors all come from a man aged 55 to 70 who had been exposed to COVID-19.

V and J are TRBV27 and TRBJ2-1; D is ambiguous. The germline V gene encodes CDR1 MNHEY and CDR2 SMNVEV (reference sequence). This CDR3 has 15 residues. Trimming pared 6 bases from V and 0 bases from J, leaving 12 bases between. CDR3 sequence (DNA): TGTGCCAGCAGGCTAGGTCCAAGCTCCTACAATGAGCAGTTCTTC. Amino acids: CASRLGPSSYNEQFF.

The gene calls are TRBV11-2 and TRBJ2-3, with TRBD2 matching over 10 bases. The trim removed 0 bases at V and 4 bases at J, leaving 10 bases unmatched. Germline lookup yields CDR1 SGHAT and CDR2 FQNNGV. The CDR3 spans 18 residues. The CDR3 region is CASSLDWASGSFADTQYF. CDR3 bases: TGTGCCAGCAGCTTAGATTGGGCTAGCGGGAGTTTCGCAGATACGCAGTATTTT.

V is TRBV10-3 and J is TRBJ1-1, with D uncertain. The CDR3 spans 13 residues. Germline CDR1 reads ENHRY; CDR2 reads SYGVKD. The ends were cut back, 11 bases at V and 3 bases at J, with 16 bases in the middle. The CDR3 coding sequence is TGTGCCGCTCGATTGGCGGGCGACACTGAAGCTTTCTTT. Translation gives CAARLAGDTEAFF.

This clone showed up just once. The rearrangement links TRBV7-8 to TRBJ2-3; the match to TRBD2 covers 10 bases. Germline CDR1 reads SGHVS; CDR2 reads FQNEAQ. The CDR3 loop spans 15 amino acids. V shed 5 bases, J shed 3 bases, and the junction held 5 bases outside the gene matches. This chain's CDR3 is CASSPLAGETDTQYF. DNA for the CDR3: TGTGCCAGCAGCCCCCTAGCGGGAGAGACAGATACGCAGTATTTT.

This clone was seen a few times. The CDR3, as DNA: TGCGCCAGCAAACTAGCGGGAGCCCACGAGCAGTACTTC. Its protein is CASKLAGAHEQYF. V gene TRBV5-1 combines with J gene TRBJ2-7; 11 positions agree with TRBD2. The ends lost 6 bases at V and 5 bases at J; junction bases unmatched: 4. CDR1 is SGHRS and CDR2 is YFSETQ in the germline V gene. This CDR3 has 13 amino acids. The whole variable domain, filled in from reference TRBV5-1 and TRBJ2-7, reads KAGVTQTPRYLIKTRGQQVTLSCSPISGHRSVSWYQQTPGQGLQFLFEYFSETQRNKGNFPGRFSGRQFSNSRSEMNVSTLELGDSALYLCASKLAGAHEQYFGPGTRLTVT.

The J gene is TRBJ1-6, the V gene TRBV4-3, with TRBD1 as a possible D gene (5 bases). The germline V gene has CDR1 LGHNA and CDR2 YSLEER. V shed 0 bases and J shed 5 bases, with 11 bases lying between them. The CDR3 has 16 residues. The CDR3 here is CASSQERGSHNSPLHF. In DNA, the CDR3 is TGCGCCAGCAGCCAAGAGCGGGGGTCTCATAATTCACCCCTCCACTTT.

J is TRBJ2-2 and V is TRBV5-6; 10 bases agree with TRBD2. Germline V gene sequence: CDR1 SGHDT, CDR2 YYEEEE. J lost 5 bases, V lost 2 bases, and 3 bases had no gene match. This CDR3 spans 15 amino acids. The CDR3 region is CASSFSGRVTGELFF. The CDR3 DNA follows: TGTGCCAGCAGCTTCAGCGGGAGGGTTACCGGGGAGCTGTTTTTT.

V and J are TRBV19 and TRBJ1-4; D might be TRBD1 (5 bases). Germline values: CDR1 LNHDA, CDR2 SQIVND (reference sequence). V was shortened by 9 bases and J by 7 bases, with 18 bases between the two germline ends. The CDR3 loop spans 14 amino acids. CDR3: CASLEGRVGEKLFF. The CDR3 DNA is TGTGCCAGCCTTGAGGGGAGGGTTGGTGAAAAACTGTTTTTT.

This chain connects TRBV28 to TRBJ2-5; 13 bases are shared with TRBD2. This CDR3 is built from 17 residues. The ends lost 4 bases at V and 10 bases at J; junction bases unmatched: 15. Germline lookup yields CDR1 MDHEN and CDR2 SYDVKM. The CDR3 DNA is TGTGCCAGCAGTTCCCCGAAGGATCGGACTAGCGGGAGTTTCCAGTACTTC. Protein: CASSSPKDRTSGSFQYF. Looking up the rest from reference TRBV28 and TRBJ2-5 gives the full variable domain: DVKVTQSSRYLVKRTGEKVFLECVQDMDHENMFWYRQDPGLGLRLIYFSYDVKMKEKGDIPEGYSVSREKKERFSLILESASTNQTSMYLCASSSPKDRTSGSFQYFGPGTRLLVL.

V gene TRBV28 combines with J gene TRBJ2-5, with TRBD2 matching 10 bases. Germline V gene sequence: CDR1 MDHEN, CDR2 SYDVKM. The CDR3 is 15 amino acids. Trimming took 5 bases from V and 9 from J; bases not matched to a gene: 12. CDR3 bases: TGTGCCAGCAGTACCCCAGCGGGAGGGACGGCGGCCCAGTACTTC. Protein product: CASSTPAGGTAAQYF.

The chain has TRBV10-2 and TRBJ1-1, with D possibly matching TRBD1 (5 bases). The CDR3 totals 12 residues. V was clipped by 2 bases and J by 10 bases, with 11 bases between them. CDR1 is WSHSY and CDR2 is SAAADI in the germline V gene. DNA for the CDR3: TGCGCCAGCAGTGAGCGGGGGAGGGGAGCTTTCTTT. It codes for CASSERGRGAFF.

The chain employs TRBV5-8 and TRBJ2-3; possible D gene TRBD1, 6 bases. This CDR3 comprises 14 residues. Looked up from germline, CDR1 is SGHTS and CDR2 is YDEGEE. V lost 0 bases to trimming and J lost 3 bases, with 8 bases between them. The CDR3 region is CASSLEQGTDTQYF. The CDR3 DNA follows: TGTGCCAGCAGCTTGGAGCAGGGGACAGATACGCAGTATTTT.

The CDR3 nucleotides are TGTGCCACCAGTGATTCCTTGACGGACAGGGGAACCTACAATGAGCAGTTCTTC. Amino acid sequence: CATSDSLTDRGTYNEQFF. The chain joins TRBV24-1 to TRBJ2-1; TRBD1 matches at 9 bases. There are 18 residues in the CDR3. Germline V lookup: CDR1 KGHDR, CDR2 SFDVKD. Unmatched junction bases numbered 9, after V lost 2 bases and J lost 2 bases.

Here the CDR3 reads CSVRRGTYEQYF. The CDR3 coding sequence is TGCAGCGTTCGCAGGGGAACCTACGAGCAGTACTTC. The chain uses TRBV29-1 and TRBJ2-7; tentatively, D is TRBD1 (6 bases). Germline V CDR1 and CDR2: SQVTM, ANQGSEA. The CDR3 consists of 12 residues. V was shortened by 5 bases and J by 2 bases, with 10 bases between the two germline ends.

This clone occurred a few times. V gene TRBV6-4 combines with J gene TRBJ2-1, with TRBD2 matching over 12 bases. Germline lookup yields CDR1 MRHNA and CDR2 SNTAGT. CDR3 length equals 15 residues. The V segment lost 0 bases and the J segment 6 bases; nucleotides outside the gene matches: 0. In DNA, the CDR3 is TGTGCCAGCAGTGACTCGACTAGCGGGAGCAATGAGCAGTTCTTC. As protein: CASSDSTSGSNEQFF.

The rearrangement links TRBV12-3 or TRBV12-4 to TRBJ1-2; possible D gene TRBD1, 5 bases. This CDR3 contains 13 residues. Trimming took 2 bases from V and 4 from J, leaving 8 bases between them. The CDR3 nucleotides are TGTGCCAGCAGTTTAAAGGGGATCTATGGCTACACCTTC. Its protein is CASSLKGIYGYTF.

In its sample, this clone was seen a few times. J is TRBJ2-7 and V is TRBV19; 10 bases align to TRBD2. Germline lookup yields CDR1 LNHDA and CDR2 SQIVND (reference sequence). V shed 3 bases and J 3 bases; nucleotides not matched to a gene: 2. The CDR3 loop spans 14 amino acids. The CDR3 DNA is TGTGCCAGTAGTATGGCTAGCGGGAGCTACGAGCAGTACTTC. It is translated as CASSMASGSYEQYF.

This chain connects TRBV5-1 to TRBJ2-7; 8 positions match TRBD1. V was pared by 3 bases and J by 2 bases, with 10 bases of the junction left unmatched. Germline V gives CDR1 SGHRS, CDR2 YFSETQ. This CDR3 has 16 amino acids. CDR3 region: CASSSPGQGKAYEQYF. The DNA for the CDR3 is TGCGCCAGCAGCTCACCCGGACAGGGTAAAGCCTACGAGCAGTACTTC.

This chain connects TRBV11-2 to TRBJ2-5; D is uncertain. Trimming took 1 base from V and 0 from J, leaving 3 bases between them. Germline V gene data show CDR1 as SGHAT and CDR2 as FQNNGV. This CDR3 is built from 13 residues. Here the CDR3 DNA reads TGTGCCAGCAGCTTAGCCTACCAAGAGACCCAGTACTTC. Encoded protein: CASSLAYQETQYF.

CDR3 in amino acids: CASGGQGSSSYNSPLHF. DNA of the CDR3: TGTGCCAGCGGGGGACAGGGTTCGAGCTCCTATAATTCACCCCTCCACTTT. V gene TRBV27 combines with J gene TRBJ1-6; 9 bases align to TRBD1. The CDR3 loop spans 17 amino acids. Per germline, CDR1 MNHEY and CDR2 SMNVEV (reference sequence). V lost 8 bases to trimming and J lost 0 bases; unmatched junction nucleotides: 8.

The rearrangement uses TRBV11-3 and TRBJ1-1, with D possibly being TRBD1 (5 bases). The CDR3 sequence is 17 residues long. The V end lost 5 bases, the J end lost 0 bases, and 19 bases lay between the germline ends. Germline V gene sequence: CDR1 SGHNT, CDR2 YENEEA. Here the CDR3 DNA reads TGTGCCAGCAGCCCATTAGCGGGGGGAGTGTTGAACACTGAAGCTTTCTTT. As protein: CASSPLAGGVLNTEAFF.

The chain combines TRBV15 with TRBJ1-1; D gene unclear. Germline values: CDR1 LNHNV, CDR2 YYDKDF (reference sequence). Trimming pared 0 bases from V and 5 bases from J, leaving 13 bases between. This CDR3 has 15 amino acids. CDR3 sequence: CATSRDTVLRTEAFF. The CDR3 DNA is TGTGCCACCAGCAGAGATACCGTCCTGAGAACTGAAGCTTTCTTT.

Only one count was recorded for this clone. This rearrangement joins TRBV9 to TRBJ1-6; 9 bases fit TRBD1. Per the germline V gene, CDR1 is SGDLS and CDR2 is YYNGEE. V trimming: 2 bases; J trimming: 8 bases; junction bases outside the gene matches: 5. This CDR3 spans 15 amino acids. CDR3 coding DNA: TGTGCCAGCAGCGTGGCAGACAGGGGGGATTCACCCCTCCACTTT. Encoded protein: CASSVADRGDSPLHF.

The chain is built from TRBV29-1 and TRBJ2-2, with 8 bases lining up with TRBD2. The CDR3 length is 15 residues. Trimming cost V 4 bases and J 3 bases; bases outside gene matches: 7. Looked up from germline, CDR1 is SQVTM and CDR2 is ANQGSEA. The DNA for the CDR3 is TGCAGCGTTGTCGAGCGGGAGTGGGACACCGGGGAGCTGTTTTTT. As protein: CSVVEREWDTGELFF.

The rearrangement joins TRBV27 to TRBJ2-3; 10 bases match TRBD1. CDR1 and CDR2 from the germline V gene are MNHEY and SMNVEV (reference sequence). This CDR3 has 18 amino acids. J was trimmed by 4 bases and V by 3 bases; bases with no gene match: 13. This CDR3 is CASSFGPGQGYSADTQYF. The CDR3 coding sequence is TGTGCCAGCAGTTTCGGACCGGGACAGGGGTATTCGGCAGATACGCAGTATTTT.

This rearrangement joins TRBV19 to TRBJ1-1, with D perhaps matching TRBD1 (6 bases). V dropped 5 bases and J dropped 2 bases, with 12 bases sitting between them. CDR1 and CDR2 from the germline V gene are LNHDA and SQIVND (reference sequence). This CDR3 is built from 14 residues. The CDR3 here is CASSLRQANTEAFF. CDR3 DNA sequence: TGTGCCAGTAGTCTACGACAGGCAAACACTGAAGCTTTCTTT.

The V call is TRBV27, the J call TRBJ1-2; perhaps TRBD1 as D (5 bases). Germline V lookup: CDR1 MNHEY, CDR2 SMNVEV (reference sequence). Trimming stripped 7 bases from V and 5 bases from J, with 20 bases between. The CDR3 is 15 amino acids. This CDR3 reads CASTRGSSLPYGYTF. CDR3 DNA sequence: TGTGCCAGCACTAGGGGCAGTAGTCTGCCTTATGGCTACACCTTC.